This T cell receptor (beta chain) came from a study of blood T cell repertoires in COVID-19. Study summary: Material from acute and convalescent COVID-19 was sourced from the United States, Italy and Spain. PBMCs, B-cell-depleted T cells, or T cells provided the cDNA or gDNA that made up the material.

V lost 2 bases to trimming and J lost 4 bases, with 5 bases between them. The CDR3 sequence is 12 residues long. Germline V CDR1 and CDR2: SEHNR, FQNEAQ (reference sequence). Per the original data handling: Amplification from reference gene primers served as the basis for estimated nucleated cell counts. Some clones are missing from TCRdb's copy, which holds only in-frame ones; the method was immunoSEQ multiplex PCR. V, J and clone size are taken as reported in that table, and D and trimming were inferred from the DNA itself. The sample contains roughly 140,000 clones, 80% to 90% of which appear only once.

The chain couples TRBV7-9 to TRBJ1-2, with no clear D. The sequenced sample consisted of peripheral blood. The sequence came from a man in his 70s with acute or convalescent COVID-19. The CDR3 sequence: CASSLSVYGYTF. The CDR3 DNA follows: TGTGCCAGCAGCTTATCGGTCTATGGCTACACCTTC. Full variable domain (rest looked up from reference TRBV7-9 and TRBJ1-2): DTGVSQNPRHKITKRGQNVTFRCDPISEHNRLYWYRQTLGQGPEFLTYFQNEAQLEKSRLLSDRFSAERPKGSFSTLEIQRTEQGDSAMYLCASSLSVYGYTFGSGTRLTVV.